Reported below is one TCR beta chain. The CDR3 has 15 residues. From germline, CDR1 is LNHDA and CDR2 SQIVND (reference sequence). V shed 4 bases and J 4 bases; nucleotides not matched to a gene: 7. Methods used by the authors: Cell counts per sample came from amplifying reference gene primers. Sequenced by immunoSEQ multiplex PCR; TCRdb stores in-frame clones only, minus some. V, J and clone size are those of that table, while D and trimming were read from the DNA. Counted here are approximately 170,000 clones, 89% occurring once; the ten biggest clones make up under 2%. This record belongs to a study of blood T cell repertoires in COVID-19. About the study: Italy, Spain and the United States were the sources of the convalescent and acute COVID-19 samples. PBMCs, B-cell-depleted T cells, or T cells provided the cDNA or gDNA that made up the material.

The sequence derives from a man in his late teens or twenties who had recovered from COVID-19. The chain is built from TRBV19 and TRBJ2-3; the match to TRBD2 covers 8 bases. Sample: peripheral blood. Here the CDR3 reads CASSRLSGSPDTQYF. The CDR3 coding sequence is TGTGCCAGTAGTAGATTAAGCGGGAGCCCAGATACGCAGTATTTT.